This T cell receptor beta chain was recorded in a study of T cell responses to AZD1222 COVID-19 vaccine. As regards this clone: Its antigen is not known.

Study-wide points: White British donors predominated, females outnumbered males, and clonal diversity was possibly underestimated. At baseline, seropositivity was found in only a handful of AZD1222 recipients. In all cases, repertoires were sampled only after the peak T cell response.

Clones were sequenced by immunoSEQ multiplex PCR, and TCRdb holds only the in-frame ones, with some missing. There are around 80,000 clones in the sample; approximately 85% occur only once, and about 10% lies in the top ten. Second-dose groups at about 4 or about 12 weeks were pooled. V was pared by 4 bases and J by 4 bases, with 11 bases of the junction left unmatched. The CDR3 is 17 amino acids. From germline, CDR1 is MGHRA and CDR2 YSYEKL. The receptor was derived from an adult who received the AZD1222 COVID-19 vaccine. This chain uses TRBV4-1 with TRBJ2-7; 12 bases line up with TRBD1. The sample consisted of peripheral blood, taken 28 days after the second AZD1222 dose. CDR3 region: CASSPGTGGFALYEQYF. The CDR3 region has the DNA TGCGCCAGCAGCCCGGGGACAGGGGGCTTCGCGTTATACGAGCAGTACTTC.